One and the same sample provided the 14 T cell receptor beta chains below, sequenced in a study of blood T cell repertoires in COVID-19. The method was immunoSEQ multiplex PCR; TCRdb's version includes in-frame clones alone and lacks a portion of them. The table records 75,000 to 95,000 clones, around 88% of them present only once. The sequencing sample was made of peripheral blood. Receptor source: a woman aged 55 to 70 with COVID-19, enrolled during active disease.

This sequence joins TRBV7-6 and TRBJ1-1; 8 bases fit TRBD1. Germline V gene data show CDR1 as SGHVS and CDR2 as FNYEAQ. Unmatched junction bases numbered 8, after V lost 0 bases and J lost 5 bases. CDR3 length: 16 residues. The CDR3 spells CASSLAWGQGATEAFF. The CDR3 DNA sequence: TGTGCCAGCAGCTTAGCCTGGGGGCAGGGGGCGACTGAAGCTTTCTTT.

V and J are TRBV30 and TRBJ1-2; D possibly corresponds to TRBD1 (5 bases). Germline CDR1 reads GTSNPN; CDR2 reads SVGIG (reference sequence). CDR3 length equals 14 residues. V lost 4 bases to trimming and J lost 7 bases, with 19 bases between them. CDR3 sequence (DNA): TGTGCCTGGAAAAACTCCGGGACTGGCGGTGGCTACACCTTC. It translates to CAWKNSGTGGGYTF.

This clone was observed once. The chain is built from TRBV6-5 and TRBJ2-1; 9 bases fit TRBD2. Losses at the gene ends were 6 bases for V and 5 bases for J; bases not matched to a gene: 8. The germline CDR1 and CDR2 sequences are MNHEY and SVGAGI. The CDR3 runs 15 residues. The CDR3 sequence is CASSPVRGGDNEQFF. In DNA form, the CDR3 reads TGTGCCAGCAGCCCAGTGCGGGGGGGGGACAATGAGCAGTTCTTC.

This chain connects TRBV7-9 to TRBJ2-2; TRBD1 matches at 9 bases. Germline trimming cut 6 bases from V and 2 bases from J; bases unmatched to any gene: 4. CDR3 size: 15 residues. Germline CDR1 reads SEHNR; CDR2 reads FQNEAQ (reference sequence). CDR3 nucleotide sequence: TGTGCCAGCAGGGGACAGGGTCCTAACACCGGGGAGCTGTTTTTT. It encodes CASRGQGPNTGELFF.

The rearrangement links TRBV3-1 (or the pseudogene TRBV3-2) to TRBJ1-5; no firm D call. The germline V and J ends were trimmed by 8 bases and 4 bases, with 9 bases remaining between them. Germline values: CDR1 LGHDT, CDR2 YNNKEL (reference sequence). The length of the CDR3 is 12 residues. The CDR3 spells CASPLGNQPQHF. The CDR3 bases are TGTGCCAGCCCCCTCGGGAATCAGCCCCAGCATTTT.

This chain uses TRBV12-3 or TRBV12-4 with TRBJ2-5; D ambiguous. CDR3 length: 12 residues. V was trimmed by 3 bases and J by 5 bases, leaving 7 bases between them. The CDR3 is CASSFIGETQYF. The CDR3 DNA is TGTGCCAGCAGTTTTATCGGGGAGACCCAGTACTTC.

This chain uses TRBV10-1 with TRBJ2-7, with D unclear. Trimming shortened V by 0 bases and J by 4 bases, and 4 bases separated the two germline ends. Germline CDR1 is WNHNN and CDR2 is SYGVQD (reference sequence). This CDR3 spans 12 amino acids. The CDR3 DNA follows: TGCGCCAGCAGTGAGTCCTCGTACGAGCAGTACTTC. Amino acid sequence: CASSESSYEQYF.

The chain couples TRBV25-1 to TRBJ1-1; 7 bases agree with TRBD1. With 6 bases clipped from V and 4 bases from J, the junction kept 2 bases outside the gene matches. Germline V lookup: CDR1 MGHDK, CDR2 SYGVNS. This CDR3 comprises 12 residues. CDR3 bases: TGTGCCAGCAGACGACAGGGCACTGAAGCTTTCTTT. As protein: CASRRQGTEAFF.

This rearrangement joins TRBV4-3 to TRBJ1-6, with D perhaps matching TRBD1 (6 bases). The CDR3 has 15 amino acids. Looked up from germline, CDR1 is LGHNA and CDR2 is YSLEER. Deletions cut 1 base from V and 8 bases from J, with 12 bases between. CDR3 sequence: CASSQARGWDSPLHF. The DNA of the CDR3 is TGCGCCAGCAGCCAAGCCAGGGGATGGGATTCACCCCTCCACTTT.

V and J are TRBV12-3 or TRBV12-4 and TRBJ2-1; D perhaps matches TRBD2 (6 bases). The CDR3 spans 11 residues. Trimming took off 7 bases at V and 9 bases at J, with 10 bases between the two ends. The DNA of the CDR3 is TGTGCCAGCAATGCGGGGTCTGAGCAGTTCTTC. Its protein product is CASNAGSEQFF.

V gene TRBV7-7 combines with J gene TRBJ2-5; the match to TRBD1 covers 7 bases. V was pared by 5 bases and J by 2 bases, with 5 bases of the junction left unmatched. The CDR3 is 14 residues long. Germline CDR1 is SSHAT and CDR2 is FNYEAQ (reference sequence). The chain's CDR3 is CASSVQGLQETQYF. CDR3 DNA sequence: TGTGCCAGCAGCGTACAGGGGCTTCAAGAGACCCAGTACTTC. Full variable domain (outside the CDR3, taken from reference TRBV7-7 and TRBJ2-5): GAGVSQSPRYKVTKRGQDVTLRCDPISSHATLYWYQQALGQGPEFLTYFNYEAQPDKSGLPSDRFSAERPEGSISTLTIQRTEQRDSAMYRCASSVQGLQETQYFGPGTRLLVL.

The V and J genes are TRBV6-5 and TRBJ1-1; tentative D call: TRBD1 (6 bases). Germline CDR1 is MNHEY and CDR2 is SVGAGI. The CDR3 is 15 amino acids. Trimming took off 6 bases at V and 1 base at J, with 15 bases between the two ends. CDR3 sequence (DNA): TGTGCCAGCAGCCACGGGGGGACAAGGAACACTGAAGCTTTCTTT. Encoded protein: CASSHGGTRNTEAFF.

This sequence joins TRBV3-1 (or the pseudogene TRBV3-2) and TRBJ1-2; 8 bases fit TRBD1. Losses at the gene ends were 2 bases for V and 4 bases for J; bases not matched to a gene: 12. CDR1 is LGHDT, CDR2 YNNKEL, per germline (reference sequence). The CDR3 totals 17 residues. CDR3 residues: CASSQRAGGAMIYGYTF. The CDR3 bases are TGTGCCAGCAGCCAAAGGGCAGGGGGCGCGATGATCTATGGCTACACCTTC.

This rearrangement joins TRBV6-2 or TRBV6-3 to TRBJ1-6, with 10 bases that match TRBD1. CDR1 is MNHEY, CDR2 SVGEGT, per germline. V was clipped by 2 bases and J by 7 bases; unmatched bases: 5. This CDR3 is built from 16 residues. DNA for the CDR3: TGTGCCAGCAGTTACCACGGACAGGGGGGGAATTCACCCCTCCACTTT. Protein product: CASSYHGQGGNSPLHF.